The 31 T cell receptor beta chains below were found in one sample sequenced in a study of blood T cell repertoires in COVID-19. The data were produced by immunoSEQ multiplex PCR, yet TCRdb's version contains in-frame clones alone and is incomplete. This table holds 140,000 to 150,000 clones, 75% to 90% found once. Sequences were obtained from PBMCs or T cells enriched from blood (not recorded which). All receptors derive from a man aged 50 or older who had recovered from COVID-19.

V usage is TRBV5-1 and J usage is TRBJ1-4; no clear D gene. This CDR3 has 17 amino acids. The germline gives CDR1 SGHRS, CDR2 YFSETQ. The V end lost 4 bases, the J end lost 0 bases, and 16 bases lay between the germline ends. The CDR3 DNA is TGCGCCAGCAGCCCTGGCGGTGGAGTCACAACTAATGAAAAACTGTTTTTT. As protein: CASSPGGGVTTNEKLFF.

The table lists this clone with a count of one. This chain uses TRBV21-1 with TRBJ2-5; TRBD2, the D gene given by the table, was not confirmed from the DNA. TRBV21-1 is shown as a pseudogene. The CDR3 runs 17 residues. The CDR3 spells CASSKDVGGTRTETQYF. DNA of the CDR3: TGTGCCAGCAGCAAAGACGTGGGAGGTACCAGGACCGAGACCCAGTACTTC.

The rearrangement joins TRBV5-5 to TRBJ1-3, with a tentative D call TRBD1 (6 bases). The length of the CDR3 is 15 residues. The germline V gene has CDR1 SGHKS and CDR2 YYEKEE (reference sequence). The V end was cut by 0 bases, the J end by 7 bases, with 14 bases between. CDR3 region: CASSLVTGVINTIYF. The DNA of the CDR3 is TGTGCCAGCAGCTTGGTGACAGGCGTTATCAACACCATATATTTT.

The chain carries TRBV7-3 and TRBJ1-1; D not resolved. This CDR3 region has 13 residues. Germline V gene data show CDR1 as SGHTA and CDR2 as FQGTGA. With 1 base removed from V and 1 base from J, the gap between germline ends came to 4 bases. Written as DNA, the CDR3 is TGTGCCAGCAGCTTAAGACAGAACACTGAAGCTTTCTTT. Residues: CASSLRQNTEAFF.

The genes are TRBV5-1 and TRBJ2-1; D is ambiguous. V lost 2 bases and J 7 bases, leaving 16 bases between the germline ends. Germline V gene lookup returns CDR1 SGHRS and CDR2 YFSETQ. There are 15 residues in the CDR3. CDR3 protein: CASSFRGTLRNEQFF. The CDR3 DNA reads TGCGCCAGCAGCTTCCGCGGCACCCTGAGGAATGAGCAGTTCTTC.

The V and J genes are TRBV6-2 or TRBV6-3 and TRBJ2-1; 7 nucleotides align to TRBD1. V lost 6 bases to trimming and J lost 2 bases; unmatched junction nucleotides: 13. This CDR3 has 17 residues. In germline, CDR1 is MNHEY, CDR2 SVGEGT. The CDR3 bases are TGTGCCAGCAGCAGGCCGACAGGGACGGGCCCCTACAATGAGCAGTTCTTC. The encoded protein is CASSRPTGTGPYNEQFF.

The chain is built from TRBV5-1 and TRBJ2-7; D uncertain. The CDR3 is 14 residues long. V was cut by 4 bases and J by 0 bases, with 11 bases left in between. Germline V gives CDR1 SGHRS, CDR2 YFSETQ. The CDR3 region is CASSVLTGSYEQYF. CDR3 nucleotides: TGCGCCAGCAGCGTTTTGACTGGCTCCTACGAGCAGTACTTC.

The chain uses TRBV3-1 (or the pseudogene TRBV3-2) and TRBJ2-7; TRBD2 matches 11 bases. The CDR3 extends over 14 amino acids. Germline-derived CDR1 and CDR2 are LGHDT and YNNKEL (reference sequence). Losses at the gene ends were 5 bases for V and 3 bases for J; bases not matched to a gene: 3. CDR3 loop: CASSSGTSGYEQYF. CDR3 in DNA: TGTGCCAGCAGCTCCGGGACTAGCGGCTACGAGCAGTACTTC.

The chain employs TRBV28 and TRBJ1-4, with TRBD1 matching 11 bases. Germline-derived CDR1 and CDR2 are MDHEN and SYDVKM. The V segment lost 8 bases and the J segment 4 bases; nucleotides outside the gene matches: 3. The CDR3 has 14 residues. CDR3 coding DNA: TGTGCCAGCGGGGGACAGGGGGATAATGAAAAACTGTTTTTT. The encoded protein is CASGGQGDNEKLFF.

The chain is built from TRBV19 and TRBJ1-5; D ambiguous. The CDR3 is 15 residues long. V was pared by 5 bases and J by 8 bases, with 19 bases between. Germline loops: CDR1 LNHDA, CDR2 SQIVND (reference sequence). CDR3 sequence reads: CASSLGAAALKPQHF. Here the CDR3 DNA reads TGTGCCAGTAGTTTGGGAGCAGCCGCCTTGAAGCCCCAGCATTTT.

The chain combines TRBV9 with TRBJ2-5, with D unclear. Trimming shortened V by 4 bases and J by 6 bases, and 16 bases separated the two germline ends. The length of the CDR3 is 14 residues. From germline, CDR1 is SGDLS and CDR2 YYNGEE. The DNA of the CDR3 is TGTGCCAGCAGCTCCAGCCGGTTAGCCAAGACCCAGTACTTC. Amino acid sequence: CASSSSRLAKTQYF.

This rearrangement joins TRBV5-1 to TRBJ2-6; unclear D gene. This CDR3 contains 15 residues. Per the germline V gene, CDR1 is SGHRS and CDR2 is YFSETQ. The V end was cut by 3 bases, the J end by 3 bases, with 10 bases between. The CDR3 DNA follows: TGCGCCAGCAGCTCCTCCTTAGTTGGGGCCAACGTCCTGACTTTC. This translates into CASSSSLVGANVLTF.

CDR3 bases: TGTGCCAGCAGCCCTAATGAGGGCCGGTCGAACACTGAAGCTTTCTTT. This encodes CASSPNEGRSNTEAFF. This chain links TRBV7-9 with TRBJ1-1, with no clear D. The germline V gene has CDR1 SEHNR and CDR2 FQNEAQ (reference sequence). There are 16 residues in the CDR3. Trimming took 5 bases from V and 1 from J, leaving 17 bases between them.

This rearrangement joins TRBV9 to TRBJ2-2, with no clear D. CDR3 length equals 13 residues. In germline, CDR1 is SGDLS, CDR2 YYNGEE. V was shortened by 3 bases and J by 6 bases, with 9 bases between the two germline ends. CDR3 amino acids: CASSGNFAGELFF. The CDR3 coding sequence is TGTGCCAGCAGCGGTAACTTCGCCGGGGAGCTGTTTTTT.

This chain joins TRBV6-2 or TRBV6-3 and TRBJ1-6, with D possibly TRBD1 on 5 matching bases. CDR3 length equals 12 residues. Trimming stripped 5 bases from V and 10 bases from J, with 9 bases between. The V gene's germline CDR1 is MNHEY and CDR2 SVGEGT. The CDR3 is CASSSRGSPLHF. DNA for the CDR3: TGTGCCAGCAGTAGTCGGGGGTCACCCCTCCACTTT.

V usage is TRBV7-2 and J usage is TRBJ2-1, with 7 bases identical to TRBD2. The CDR3 totals 15 residues. Germline V gene sequence: CDR1 SGHTA, CDR2 FQGNSA. The V gene end was trimmed by 5 bases and the J gene end by 7 bases; junction bases not matched to a gene: 11. The CDR3 sequence: CASSPPWGGRNEQFF. For the CDR3, the DNA is TGTGCCAGCAGCCCACCCTGGGGGGGTCGGAATGAGCAGTTCTTC.

The chain has TRBV18 and TRBJ1-5, with TRBD1 identical over 7 bases. Germline-derived CDR1 and CDR2 are KGHSH and LQKENI. The CDR3 runs 14 residues. V was pared by 3 bases and J by 7 bases, with 6 bases of the junction left unmatched. The CDR3: CASSPTTGLQPQHF. The CDR3 nucleotides read TGTGCCAGCTCACCTACGACAGGGTTACAGCCCCAGCATTTT. Together with reference TRBV18 and TRBJ1-5, the CDR3 gives the full variable domain: NAGVMQNPRHLVRRRGQEARLRCSPMKGHSHVYWYRQLPEEGLKFMVYLQKENIIDESGMPKERFSAEFPKEGPSILRIQQVVRGDSAAYFCASSPTTGLQPQHFGDGTRLSIL.

The chain is built from TRBV18 and TRBJ2-3; D is possibly TRBD1 (6 bases). Germline lookup yields CDR1 KGHSH and CDR2 LQKENI. V dropped 5 bases and J dropped 3 bases, with 15 bases sitting between them. The CDR3 is 15 residues long. This CDR3 is CASSDTGRQTDTQYF. In DNA, the CDR3 is TGTGCCAGCTCAGACACAGGGCGTCAAACAGATACGCAGTATTTT.

The chain couples TRBV28 to TRBJ2-1; D is uncertain. Germline V lookup: CDR1 MDHEN, CDR2 SYDVKM. This CDR3 has 13 residues. Trimming took off 5 bases at V and 7 bases at J, with 12 bases between the two ends. CDR3 nucleotide sequence: TGTGCCAGCAGTACCCCATACCAGAATGAGCAGTTCTTC. Translated: CASSTPYQNEQFF.

The rearrangement links TRBV7-2 to TRBJ2-3, with 9 positions matching TRBD2. Germline V gene sequence: CDR1 SGHTA, CDR2 FQGNSA. There are 17 residues in the CDR3. After removal of 5 bases from V and 2 bases from J, the junction contained 11 bases not matched to a gene. CDR3 sequence: CASSREKSGGITDTQYF. The CDR3 bases are TGTGCCAGCAGCCGTGAAAAGAGCGGGGGGATCACAGATACGCAGTATTTT.

CDR3 in DNA: TGCGCCAGCAGTCAATCCAAGGGGGCCGAGCAGTACTTC. Protein product: CASSQSKGAEQYF. The V call is TRBV23-1, the J call TRBJ2-7; 7 nucleotides match TRBD1. TRBV23-1 is an ORF for which the function is uncertain. The CDR3 has 13 residues. V lost 0 bases and J lost 6; bases outside the gene matches: 2.

The chain recombines TRBV5-1 with TRBJ1-1; the D gene is possibly TRBD1 (6 bases). The CDR3 length is 15 residues. V dropped 3 bases and J dropped 4 bases, with 16 bases sitting between them. CDR1 SGHRS and CDR2 YFSETQ come from the germline V gene. CDR3 bases: TGCGCCAGCAGCTGGACAGCCCCGGACGGCACTGAAGCTTTCTTT. Its protein product is CASSWTAPDGTEAFF.

This sequence joins TRBV7-2 and TRBJ1-4; possibly TRBD1 for D (6 bases). Trimming removed 1 base at V and 3 bases at J, with 12 bases between. Germline-derived CDR1 and CDR2 are SGHTA and FQGNSA. The CDR3 is 16 amino acids. CDR3 nucleotides: TGTGCCAGCAGCTTAGTGGCGGGGGCTGCTAATGAAAAACTGTTTTTT. Amino acid sequence: CASSLVAGAANEKLFF.

In its sample, this clone was seen once. The chain has TRBV19 and TRBJ1-4; 7 bases are a match to TRBD1. CDR3 size: 15 residues. With V trimmed by 8 bases and J by 3 bases, 9 bases remained unmatched. Germline values: CDR1 LNHDA, CDR2 SQIVND (reference sequence). CDR3 sequence reads: CASLPIGTANEKLFF. CDR3 DNA: TGTGCCAGTCTACCGATCGGGACAGCTAATGAAAAACTGTTTTTT.

This clone has a single count. The CDR3 sequence: CASSPPSGCNGEQYV. CDR3 bases: TGTGCCAGCAGTCCCCCCTCGGGGTGCAATGGGGAGCAGTACGTC. The chain combines TRBV21-1 with TRBJ2-7; the table names TRBD2, a call not compared with the DNA. TRBV21-1 is shown as a pseudogene. The CDR3 sequence is 15 residues long.

This clone appeared once. The chain has TRBV7-2 and TRBJ2-5, with 16 bases that match TRBD2. This CDR3 is built from 17 residues. Germline V gene sequence: CDR1 SGHTA, CDR2 FQGNSA. The V segment lost 5 bases and the J segment 5 bases; nucleotides outside the gene matches: 8. Here the CDR3 reads CASSAGLAGGPGETQYF. DNA for the CDR3: TGTGCCAGCAGCGCGGGACTAGCGGGGGGGCCCGGTGAGACCCAGTACTTC.

This rearrangement joins TRBV4-2 to TRBJ1-2; D remains unclear. V was trimmed by 0 bases and J by 2 bases, leaving 13 bases between them. The V gene's germline CDR1 is LGHNA and CDR2 YNFKEQ. The CDR3 is 16 residues long. CDR3: CASSQDRGRSNYGYTF. CDR3 bases: TGTGCCAGCAGCCAAGATCGAGGGAGATCCAACTATGGCTACACCTTC.

This clone was seen more than once but under ten times. V gene TRBV4-1 combines with J gene TRBJ1-1, with no clear D. The CDR3 has 13 amino acids. V lost 2 bases and J 7 bases, leaving 11 bases between the germline ends. CDR1 is MGHRA and CDR2 is YSYEKL in the germline V gene. CDR3 DNA: TGCGCCAGCAGCCAAAACGGACTGCTTGAAGCTTTCTTT. It encodes CASSQNGLLEAFF.

CDR3 residues: CASSYRPGTSVLNTEAFF. CDR3 coding DNA: TGTGCCAGCAGTTACCGCCCGGGGACATCCGTATTGAACACTGAAGCTTTCTTT. The chain combines TRBV6-2 or TRBV6-3 with TRBJ1-1; tentative D call: TRBD1 (6 bases). V was cut by 2 bases and J by 0 bases, with 19 bases left in between. The length of the CDR3 is 18 residues. CDR1 is MNHEY and CDR2 is SVGEGT in the germline V gene.

This clone appeared once. The chain combines TRBV11-2 with TRBJ2-3; TRBD2 matches at 12 bases. J gave up 2 bases and V 4 bases, and 4 bases lay outside the gene matches. The CDR3 extends over 16 amino acids. Germline V CDR1 and CDR2: SGHAT, FQNNGV. The CDR3 is CASSSGTSGPTDTQYF. DNA for the CDR3: TGTGCCAGCAGCTCCGGGACTAGCGGGCCCACAGATACGCAGTATTTT.

J is TRBJ1-4 and V is TRBV12-3 or TRBV12-4; D call uncertain. The CDR3 covers 13 residues. V dropped 4 bases and J dropped 5 bases, with 8 bases sitting between them. The CDR3 nucleotides read TGTGCCAGCAGTTGGAGTCCGAATGAAAAACTGTTTTTT. It is translated as CASSWSPNEKLFF.